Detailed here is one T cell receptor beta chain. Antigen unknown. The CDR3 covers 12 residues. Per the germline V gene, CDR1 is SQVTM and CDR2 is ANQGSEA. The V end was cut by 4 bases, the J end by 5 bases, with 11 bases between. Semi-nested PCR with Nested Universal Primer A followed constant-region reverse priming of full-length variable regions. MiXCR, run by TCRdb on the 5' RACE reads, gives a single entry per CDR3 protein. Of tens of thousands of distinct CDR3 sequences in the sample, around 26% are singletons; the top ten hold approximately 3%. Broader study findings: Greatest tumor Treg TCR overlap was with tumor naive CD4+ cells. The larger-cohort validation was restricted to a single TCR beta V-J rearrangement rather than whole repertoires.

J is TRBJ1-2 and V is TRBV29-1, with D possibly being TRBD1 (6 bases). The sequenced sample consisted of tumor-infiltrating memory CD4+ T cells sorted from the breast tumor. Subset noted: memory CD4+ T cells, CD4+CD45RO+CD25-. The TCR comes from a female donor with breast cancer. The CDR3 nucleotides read TGCAGCGTTGGTAAACAGGGTTATGGCTACACCTTC. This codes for CSVGKQGYGYTF.